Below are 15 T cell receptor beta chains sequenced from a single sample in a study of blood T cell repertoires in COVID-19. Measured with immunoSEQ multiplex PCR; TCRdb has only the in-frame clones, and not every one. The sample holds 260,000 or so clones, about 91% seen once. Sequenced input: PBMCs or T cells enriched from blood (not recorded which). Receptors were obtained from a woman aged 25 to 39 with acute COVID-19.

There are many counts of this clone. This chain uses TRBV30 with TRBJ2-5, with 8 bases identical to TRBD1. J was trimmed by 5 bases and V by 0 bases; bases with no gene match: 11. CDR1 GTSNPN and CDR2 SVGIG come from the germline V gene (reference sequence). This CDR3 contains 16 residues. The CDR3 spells CAWSVGVAGGAETQYF. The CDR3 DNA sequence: TGTGCCTGGAGTGTAGGGGTCGCAGGGGGCGCGGAGACCCAGTACTTC.

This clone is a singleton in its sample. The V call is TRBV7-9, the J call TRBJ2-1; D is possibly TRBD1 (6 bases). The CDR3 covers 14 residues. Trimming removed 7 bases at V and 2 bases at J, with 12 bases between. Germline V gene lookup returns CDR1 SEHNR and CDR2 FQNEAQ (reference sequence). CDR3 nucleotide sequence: TGTGCCAGCACTAGTACAGGGACCTACAATGAGCAGTTCTTC. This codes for CASTSTGTYNEQFF. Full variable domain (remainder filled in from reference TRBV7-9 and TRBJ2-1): DTGVSQNPRHKITKRGQNVTFRCDPISEHNRLYWYRQTLGQGPEFLTYFQNEAQLEKSRLLSDRFSAERPKGSFSTLEIQRTEQGDSAMYLCASTSTGTYNEQFFGPGTRLTVL.

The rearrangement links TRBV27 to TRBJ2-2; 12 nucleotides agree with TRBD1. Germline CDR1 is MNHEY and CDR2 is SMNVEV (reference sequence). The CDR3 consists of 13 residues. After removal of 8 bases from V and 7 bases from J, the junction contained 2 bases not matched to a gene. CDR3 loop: CASGTGGNGELFF. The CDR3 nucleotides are TGTGCCAGCGGGACAGGGGGCAACGGGGAGCTGTTTTTT.

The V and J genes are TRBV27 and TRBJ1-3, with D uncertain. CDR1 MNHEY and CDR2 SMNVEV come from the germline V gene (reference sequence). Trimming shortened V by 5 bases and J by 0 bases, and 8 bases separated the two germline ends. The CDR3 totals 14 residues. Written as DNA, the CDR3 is TGTGCCAGCAGTCTTAGCCTCTCTGGAAACACCATATATTTT. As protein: CASSLSLSGNTIYF.

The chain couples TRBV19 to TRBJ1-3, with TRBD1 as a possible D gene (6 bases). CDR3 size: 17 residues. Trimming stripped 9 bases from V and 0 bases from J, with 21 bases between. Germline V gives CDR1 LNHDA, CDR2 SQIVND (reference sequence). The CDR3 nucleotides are TGTGCCAGCCTACAGGGTCACGGTCCCAGCTCTGGAAACACCATATATTTT. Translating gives CASLQGHGPSSGNTIYF.

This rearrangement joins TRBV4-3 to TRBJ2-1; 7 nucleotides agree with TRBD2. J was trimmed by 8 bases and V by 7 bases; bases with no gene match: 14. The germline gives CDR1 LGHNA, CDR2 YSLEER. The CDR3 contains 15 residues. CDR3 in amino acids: CASTVTSRPGDEQFF. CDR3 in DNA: TGCGCCAGCACTGTGACTAGCCGTCCAGGCGATGAGCAGTTCTTC.

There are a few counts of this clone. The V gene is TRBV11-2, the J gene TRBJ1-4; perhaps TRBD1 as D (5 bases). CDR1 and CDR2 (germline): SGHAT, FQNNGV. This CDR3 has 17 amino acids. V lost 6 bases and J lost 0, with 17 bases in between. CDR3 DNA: TGTGCCAGCAGGCGCACAGGCGGGAGCGCAACTAATGAAAAACTGTTTTTT. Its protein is CASRRTGGSATNEKLFF.

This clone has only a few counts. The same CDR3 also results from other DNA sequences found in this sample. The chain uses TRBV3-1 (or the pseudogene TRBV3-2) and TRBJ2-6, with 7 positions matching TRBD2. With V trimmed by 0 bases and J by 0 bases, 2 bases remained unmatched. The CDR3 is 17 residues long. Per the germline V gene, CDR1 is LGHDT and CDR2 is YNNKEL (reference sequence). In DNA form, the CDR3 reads TGTGCCAGCAGCCAAGAGGGGGGGTCCTCTGGGGCCAACGTCCTGACTTTC. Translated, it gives CASSQEGGSSGANVLTF.

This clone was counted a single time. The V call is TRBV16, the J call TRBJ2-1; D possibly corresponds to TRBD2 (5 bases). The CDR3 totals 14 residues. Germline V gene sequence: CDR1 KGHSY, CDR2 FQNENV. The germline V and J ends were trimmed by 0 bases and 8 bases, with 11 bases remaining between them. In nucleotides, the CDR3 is TGTGCCAGCAGCCAATCTGCGGGTAGGGATGAGCAGTTCTTC. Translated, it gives CASSQSAGRDEQFF.

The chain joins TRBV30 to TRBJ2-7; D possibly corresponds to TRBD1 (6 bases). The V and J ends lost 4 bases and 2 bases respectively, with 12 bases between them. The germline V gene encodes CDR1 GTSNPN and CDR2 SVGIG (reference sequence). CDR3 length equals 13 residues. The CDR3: CAWMGALPYEQYF. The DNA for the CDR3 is TGTGCCTGGATGGGGGCCTTACCCTACGAGCAGTACTTC. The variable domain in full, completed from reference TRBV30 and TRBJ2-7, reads SQTIHQWPATLVQPVGSPLSLECTVEGTSNPNLYWYRQAAGRGLQLLFYSVGIGQISSEVPQNLSASRPQDRQFILSSKKLLLSDSGFYLCAWMGALPYEQYFGPGTRLTVT.

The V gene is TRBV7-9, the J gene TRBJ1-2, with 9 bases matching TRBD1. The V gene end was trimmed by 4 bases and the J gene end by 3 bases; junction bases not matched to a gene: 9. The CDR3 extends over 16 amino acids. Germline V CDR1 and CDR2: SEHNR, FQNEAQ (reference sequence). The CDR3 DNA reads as TGTGCCAGCAGCTCCGCATACCGACAGGGGGACTATGGCTACACCTTC. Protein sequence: CASSSAYRQGDYGYTF.

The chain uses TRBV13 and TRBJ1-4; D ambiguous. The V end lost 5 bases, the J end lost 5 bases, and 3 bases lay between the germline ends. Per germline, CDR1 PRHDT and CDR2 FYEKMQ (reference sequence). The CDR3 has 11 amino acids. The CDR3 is CASSLNEKLFF. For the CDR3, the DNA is TGTGCCAGCAGCCTAAATGAAAAACTGTTTTTT.

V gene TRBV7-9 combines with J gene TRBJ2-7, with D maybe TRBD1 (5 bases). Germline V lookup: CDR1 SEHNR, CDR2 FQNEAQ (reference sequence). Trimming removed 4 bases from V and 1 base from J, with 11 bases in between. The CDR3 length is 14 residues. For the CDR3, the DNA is TGTGCCAGCAGCTCAGGGATTCTTTCCTACGAGCAGTACTTC. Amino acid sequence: CASSSGILSYEQYF.

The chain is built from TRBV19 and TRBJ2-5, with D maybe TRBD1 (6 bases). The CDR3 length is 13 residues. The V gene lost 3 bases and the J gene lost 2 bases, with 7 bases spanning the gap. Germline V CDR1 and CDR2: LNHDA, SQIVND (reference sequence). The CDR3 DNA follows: TGTGCCAGTAGTATTAGGGGGCAAGAGACCCAGTACTTC. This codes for CASSIRGQETQYF.

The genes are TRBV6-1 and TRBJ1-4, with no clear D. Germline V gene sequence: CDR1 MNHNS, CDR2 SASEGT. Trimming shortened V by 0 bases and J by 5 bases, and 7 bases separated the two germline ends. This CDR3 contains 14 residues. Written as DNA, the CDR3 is TGTGCCAGCAGTGAAGCTGACATAAATGAAAAACTGTTTTTT. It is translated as CASSEADINEKLFF.